One TCR beta chain is described in this entry. Its cognate antigen has yet to be identified. No much larger clone is present one base from it, and per-base qualities are unavailable. The entry originates in a study of radiotherapy plus CTLA-4 blockade in lung cancer listed by TCRdb under 2018. Regarding the complete study: Among enrolled patients, 15% to 20% had an objective response and around 33% reached disease control. General study outcomes and caveats: After treatment with radiotherapy and ipilimumab, TCR clones that originated in tumors expanded in peripheral blood. Increased serum interferon-beta after radiation, together with early dynamic changes in blood T cell clones, were reported to be the strongest predictors of response.

Receptor libraries were prepared by the immunoSEQ multiplex PCR assay. The immuneACCESS repertoire file appears here via TCRdb, limited to in-frame rearrangements. These files lack a portion of the clones; in checked studies, under half of the deficit traces to unresolved V genes, and the cause of the others is not known. A total of 80,000 or so clones appear in this sample, about four fifths of them only once. The ten biggest clones cover around 0.72% of the sample. The CDR3 runs 15 amino acids, cysteine and phenylalanine included. Of the read, only the CDR3 DNA is kept; its 45 bases are in frame from base 1. As encoded in the germline V gene, CDR1 is MDHEN while CDR2 is SYDVKM. From V the trimming removes 8 bases and from J it removes 0 bases, while the gene matches leave 7 bases of the junction unaccounted for. In this study, focal radiation therapy paired with CTLA-4 blockade (ipilimumab) was tested in patients who had chemo-refractory metastatic non-small-cell lung cancer.

The source material was peripheral blood, sampled from a patient treated with radiotherapy plus ipilimumab. This TCR was sampled from a human donor with non-small cell lung cancer who had stable disease on radiotherapy plus ipilimumab. The receptor chain draws on TRBV28 and TRBJ1-5; the central 7 bases match TRBD1. Here is the DNA: TGTGCCAGCGGCAGGGGGGACTATAGCAATCAGCCCCAGCATTTT. Its coded protein is CASGRGDYSNQPQHF.